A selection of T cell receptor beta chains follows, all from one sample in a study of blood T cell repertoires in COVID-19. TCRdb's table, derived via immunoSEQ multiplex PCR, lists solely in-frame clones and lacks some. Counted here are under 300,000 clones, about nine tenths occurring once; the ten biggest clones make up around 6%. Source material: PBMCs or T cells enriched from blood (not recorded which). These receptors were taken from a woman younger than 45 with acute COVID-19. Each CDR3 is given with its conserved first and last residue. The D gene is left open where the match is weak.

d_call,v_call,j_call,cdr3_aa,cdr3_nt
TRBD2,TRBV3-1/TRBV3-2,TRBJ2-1,CASSQDPSGTYNEQFF,TGTGCCAGCAGCCAAGATCCTAGCGGAACCTACAATGAGCAGTTCTTC
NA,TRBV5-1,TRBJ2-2,CASSSGPRANTGELFF,TGCGCCAGCAGCTCCGGTCCTAGAGCGAACACCGGGGAGCTGTTTTTT
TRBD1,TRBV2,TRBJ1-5,CASSLTGGLGQPQHF,TGTGCCAGCAGCCTCACAGGGGGGCTGGGTCAGCCCCAGCATTTT
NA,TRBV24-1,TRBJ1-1,CATSDHCTEAFF,TGTGCCACCAGTGATCATTGCACTGAAGCTTTCTTT
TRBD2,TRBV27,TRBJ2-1,CASSPWASGTRSYNEQFF,TGTGCCAGCAGCCCTTGGGCTTCCGGGACTAGGTCCTACAATGAGCAGTTCTTC
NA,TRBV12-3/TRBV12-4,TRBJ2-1,CASTNTFNEQFF,TGTGCCAGCACCAACACCTTCAATGAGCAGTTCTTC
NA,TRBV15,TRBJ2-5,CATSIRGGRETQYF,TGTGCCACCAGCATCCGAGGGGGTCGGGAGACCCAGTACTTC
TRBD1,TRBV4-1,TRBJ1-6,CASSQARDRNSPLHF,TGCGCCAGCAGCCAAGCCCGGGACAGGAATTCACCCCTCCACTTT
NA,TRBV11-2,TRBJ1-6,CASSPQRSYNSPLHF,TGTGCCAGCAGCCCTCAACGGTCCTATAATTCACCCCTCCACTTT
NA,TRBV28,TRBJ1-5,CASSLTGSRNQPQHF,TGTGCCAGCAGTCTGACTGGAAGTCGCAATCAGCCCCAGCATTTT